This TCR beta chain was retrieved from a study of blood T cell repertoires in COVID-19. In the study overall: Spain, Italy and the United States supplied samples that represented acute and convalescent COVID-19. Nucleic acid was either cDNA or gDNA, and it came from T cells, B-cell-depleted T cells, or PBMCs.

Methods used by the authors: From reference gene primer amplification, estimates of nucleated cell counts were derived. Some clones are missing from TCRdb's copy, which holds only in-frame ones; the method was immunoSEQ multiplex PCR. V and J calls and clone size follow that table, whereas D and trimming were derived from the DNA. There are roughly 250,000 clones in the sample; about nine tenths occur only once, and approximately 2.6% lies in the top ten. Seattle enrolled patients during active infection and tracked them longitudinally. The receptor's source is a person aged 18 to 29 with COVID-19, enrolled during active disease. The sample was peripheral blood.

The CDR3 DNA is TGTGCCAGCAGCACTGGGACAGGCGGAAATACAGATACGCAGTATTTT. Protein product: CASSTGTGGNTDTQYF. The V gene is TRBV9, the J gene TRBJ2-3; 8 nucleotides agree with TRBD1. The V segment lost 4 bases and the J segment 3 bases; nucleotides outside the gene matches: 10. CDR1 SGDLS and CDR2 YYNGEE come from the germline V gene. The CDR3 runs 16 residues.